Below, one T cell receptor (beta chain) is given with its context. This clone was counted a few times. Its specific antigen is unknown. No much larger clone exists at a distance of one base, and base qualities are not known. The donors were healthy, HIV-negative adults who had no recently reported acute infections or vaccinations. Every donor was a Caucasian adult residing in Nashville, Tennessee, USA. Magnetic negative selection was used to enrich CD4+ T cells, after which naive cells were positively selected on CD45RA and the negative fraction became the memory subset. Blood was collected by leukapheresis, and PBMCs were isolated by Ficoll-Histopaque density gradient centrifugation and then cryopreserved in liquid nitrogen vapor phase. Analytical flow cytometry was used to check the purity and quantity of every magnetically sorted T cell population. Each sorted fraction had its genomic DNA isolated and then quantified by UV absorbance on a Nanodrop 2000c.

TCR CDR3 regions were amplified from genomic DNA by multiplex PCR using the deep immunoSEQ assay. Extracted genomic DNA from each cell subset was spread evenly across all wells of several immunoSEQ 96-well plates, with each plate serving as a replicate. For sorted subsets, 150 to 250 ng of genomic DNA, equivalent to around 29,000 T cell genomes, went into each replicate PCR. The purified libraries were quantified using a Qubit 3.0 fluorometer, sized with a Bioanalyzer 2100, and then quantified again using the KAPA Library Quantification kit. Every immunoSEQ 96-well plate was sequenced on a separate single-read 150-cycle Illumina NextSeq 550 flow cell. In the source study's methods: Because the immunoSEQ output included only junctional sequences and no quality scores, the filtering could not be the same as the filtering used for full-length reads. Sequences were annotated with PyIR, a Python wrapper for IgBLAST v1.9, and V/J genes and CDR3 were assigned using IMGT germline references. Reads with weak V/J assignments (E-value above 1e-6), missing CDR3, stop codons, out-of-frame junctions, or ambiguous translated residues were removed. A V3J clonotype was defined by an identical inferred V gene, J gene, and CDR3 amino acid sequence. Percentage overlap between repertoires was calculated by dividing the number of shared unique clonotypes by the size of the smaller repertoire. Richness of each repertoire was evaluated using RTK rarefaction, the Chao1 estimator, and Recon v2.1 estimates of unobserved clonotypes. OLGA was used to compute generation probabilities for all TCRbeta clonotypes that the gDNA method yielded from a few donors. This is the immuneACCESS table as TCRdb keeps it, with only in-frame sequences that have V and J called. A part of the clones is gone; compared with another copy, unresolved V genes explain less than half, and the rest is unexplained. The V and J calls and clone size were taken over from that table, and D and trimming were inferred from the DNA. The sample data list 650,000 to 800,000 clones, and roughly 72% of these were observed just once. Of the sample, about 1.7% is held by the ten largest clones.

The data derive from a study of shared clonotypes between healthy human individuals (dated by TCRdb to 2020 to 2022). Concerning the study at large: Two women and a few men aged 18 to 49 years were included in the cohort. Different laboratories and diverse techniques were used to prepare libraries and sequence TCR repertoires, to increase sequencing depth and limit assay-specific biases. For each donor, CD4 naive and CD4 memory were each given three plates, CD8 naive was given two plates, and CD8 memory was given one plate. Leukapheresis yielded between about 0.9 and 8.9 billion PBMCs per donor. The study deeply sequenced blood TCR repertoires of about 5 healthy adults to estimate repertoire size and the extent of clonotype sharing between individuals. Findings and caveats that apply to the study as a whole: Only blood was sampled, and tissue TCR repertoires likely differ from those in blood. Even with the large sequencing depth, rarefaction of the sorted-subset datasets indicated that sequencing was incomplete. Larger estimated clonotype richness was generally found for naive subsets than for memory subsets. Pairwise subsampling indicated that sequencing depth was expected to affect the degree of clonotype sharing among donors. When several donors were compared, the shared fraction of clonotypes was around 5% for naive CD4, about 4% for naive CD8, roughly 2.3% for memory CD4, and 0.35% to 0.4% for memory CD8. The genetic and exposure-history diversity represented was limited by the small number of donors. Compared with non-shared clonotypes, the clonotypes found in all four sorted-subset donors had higher generation probabilities.

Material: memory CD4+ T cells sorted from blood. The sample's cell subset or site label, in plain terms: CD45RA-negative fraction. The receptor was derived from a woman aged 30 to 39 in good health.

This receptor carries the CDR3 CASSSWTGDDQPQHF. At the DNA level, the sequence is TGTGCCAGCAGCAGCTGGACAGGGGATGATCAGCCCCAGCATTTT. Recombination joined TRBV21-1 with TRBJ1-5; whether TRBD1, the table's D call, matches the DNA was not checked. TRBV21-1 is a pseudogene segment. The CDR3 goes from the cysteine to the phenylalanine over 15 residues. Left in the record is the CDR3 DNA by itself, 45 bases read in frame from the first base.